The 20 T cell receptor beta chains reported below all come from one sample, sequenced in a study of blood T cell repertoires in COVID-19. Generated by immunoSEQ multiplex PCR, the TCRdb table keeps only in-frame clones and is missing some. The table records about 24,000 clones, about 81% of them present only once. Sequenced input: peripheral blood. The source of these receptors is a human donor in a cohort sampled during active COVID-19.

The genes are TRBV5-6 and TRBJ2-7; 7 bases map to TRBD1. J was trimmed by 1 base and V by 4 bases; bases with no gene match: 5. The length of the CDR3 is 14 residues. Per germline, CDR1 SGHDT and CDR2 YYEEEE. CDR3 protein: CASSPGTASYEQYF. Here the CDR3 DNA reads TGTGCCAGCAGCCCGGGGACAGCATCCTACGAGCAGTACTTC.

The rearrangement uses TRBV28 and TRBJ1-2, with 7 bases aligning to TRBD1. The CDR3 is 13 residues long. Germline-derived CDR1 and CDR2 are MDHEN and SYDVKM. Trimming at V came to 7 bases and at J to 4 bases, leaving 6 bases not matched to a gene. CDR3 bases: TGTGCCAGCACCCCCGGGACAGCCTATGGCTACACCTTC. Amino acids: CASTPGTAYGYTF.

This clone was seen only once. The J gene is TRBJ2-7, the V gene TRBV6-2 or TRBV6-3, with D possibly matching TRBD1 (6 bases). Germline CDR1 reads MNHEY; CDR2 reads SVGEGT. The CDR3 covers 14 residues. Trimming cost V 5 bases and J 8 bases, with 19 bases left between them. The DNA of the CDR3 is TGTGCCAGCAGTCGGGACACCGGGACCCTAAAGCAGTACTTC. Its translation is CASSRDTGTLKQYF.

This chain uses TRBV29-1 with TRBJ2-5; D is unclear. Trimming shortened V by 4 bases and J by 4 bases, and 19 bases separated the two germline ends. This CDR3 is 15 amino acids long. Germline lookup yields CDR1 SQVTM and CDR2 ANQGSEA. The CDR3 reads CSVASPSIGRETQYF. The CDR3 DNA follows: TGCAGCGTTGCGTCCCCATCAATCGGTAGAGAGACCCAGTACTTC.

Concerning this clone: Different DNA sequences within this sample yield the same CDR3. This chain uses TRBV4-1 with TRBJ1-2; D is unresolved. The CDR3 has 14 residues. Trimming shortened V by 0 bases and J by 5 bases, and 10 bases separated the two germline ends. Germline V CDR1 and CDR2: MGHRA, YSYEKL. The CDR3 spells CASSQEAGKYGYTF. The CDR3 DNA is TGCGCCAGCAGCCAAGAGGCGGGGAAGTATGGCTACACCTTC.

The chain recombines TRBV30 with TRBJ1-5, with D maybe TRBD1 (6 bases). There are 18 residues in the CDR3. Germline-derived CDR1 and CDR2 are GTSNPN and SVGIG (reference sequence). V was cut by 5 bases and J by 1 base, with 24 bases left in between. The CDR3 is CAWGEARGRAPSNQPQHF. The CDR3, as DNA: TGTGCCTGGGGGGAAGCAAGGGGGAGGGCCCCGAGCAATCAGCCCCAGCATTTT.

The rearrangement links TRBV5-4 to TRBJ2-3, with TRBD2 identical over 15 bases. Germline loops: CDR1 SGHNT, CDR2 YYREEE (reference sequence). The CDR3 has 17 amino acids. The V segment lost 4 bases and the J segment 8 bases; nucleotides outside the gene matches: 11. CDR3 nucleotides: TGTGCCAGCAGCCCCACCGGACTAGCGGGGGGGCCTGGTACGCAGTATTTT. Residues: CASSPTGLAGGPGTQYF.

V gene TRBV2 combines with J gene TRBJ2-5; TRBD2 agrees at 12 bases. The germline V gene has CDR1 SNHLY and CDR2 FYNNEI. The CDR3 sequence is 15 residues long. The V and J ends lost 6 bases and 4 bases, in that order; junction bases with no gene match: 6. This chain's CDR3 is CASRPTSGGRETQYF. CDR3 in DNA: TGTGCCAGCAGACCAACTAGCGGGGGGCGAGAGACCCAGTACTTC.

This clone was picked up one time. This chain uses TRBV5-4 with TRBJ2-3, with 9 bases matching TRBD2. Germline CDR1 reads SGHNT; CDR2 reads YYREEE (reference sequence). V lost 1 base to trimming and J lost 0 bases; unmatched junction nucleotides: 3. CDR3 length: 16 residues. The CDR3 region has the DNA TGTGCCAGCAGCTTGCGCCTAGCGGGAAGCACAGATACGCAGTATTTT. This encodes CASSLRLAGSTDTQYF.

The chain uses TRBV28 and TRBJ2-1; TRBD2 matches at 7 bases. This CDR3 region has 17 residues. Germline CDR1 and CDR2: MDHEN and SYDVKM. V shed 2 bases and J 8 bases; nucleotides not matched to a gene: 15. The CDR3 is CASSLPPLAGRGDEQFF. The DNA of the CDR3 is TGTGCCAGCAGTTTACCCCCCCTGGCAGGGAGGGGCGATGAGCAGTTCTTC.

This clone was picked up one time. V is TRBV7-2 and J is TRBJ2-1, with unresolved D. This CDR3 comprises 15 residues. Germline values: CDR1 SGHTA, CDR2 FQGNSA. V was pared by 1 base and J by 2 bases, with 9 bases between. CDR3 nucleotides: TGTGCCAGCAGCTTAGAACAGAACACCTACAATGAGCAGTTCTTC. Amino acid sequence: CASSLEQNTYNEQFF. Filled out from reference TRBV7-2 and TRBJ2-1, the complete variable domain reads GAGVSQSPSNKVTEKGKDVELRCDPISGHTALYWYRQSLGQGLEFLIYFQGNSAPDKSGLPSDRFSAERTGGSVSTLTIQRTQQEDSAVYLCASSLEQNTYNEQFFGPGTRLTVL.

The rearrangement joins TRBV18 to TRBJ2-5; 9 bases agree with TRBD1. The V and J ends lost 6 bases and 4 bases, in that order; junction bases with no gene match: 9. The CDR3 is 15 amino acids. CDR1 is KGHSH, CDR2 LQKENI, per germline. The CDR3 spells CASSPGTGIRETQYF. The CDR3 DNA is TGTGCCAGCTCTCCCGGGACAGGGATAAGAGAGACCCAGTACTTC.

This chain uses TRBV7-2 with TRBJ2-5; D ambiguous. V was shortened by 4 bases and J by 0 bases, with 6 bases between the two germline ends. The CDR3 consists of 13 residues. Germline V gene data show CDR1 as SGHTA and CDR2 as FQGNSA. The CDR3 bases are TGTGCCAGCAGCTCGACATACCAAGAGACCCAGTACTTC. Protein sequence: CASSSTYQETQYF.

This chain links TRBV9 with TRBJ2-5; 9 nucleotides match TRBD2. CDR1 and CDR2 from the germline V gene are SGDLS and YYNGEE. J gave up 7 bases and V 1 base, and 8 bases lay outside the gene matches. The CDR3 consists of 15 residues. Here the CDR3 reads CASSVTASGARTQYF. CDR3 nucleotides: TGTGCCAGCAGCGTAACCGCTAGCGGGGCACGGACCCAGTACTTC.

The genes are TRBV4-1 and TRBJ1-6; TRBD1 agrees at 12 bases. Germline loops: CDR1 MGHRA, CDR2 YSYEKL. After removal of 1 base from V and 10 bases from J, the junction contained 8 bases not matched to a gene. This CDR3 spans 17 amino acids. CDR3 coding DNA: TGCGCCAGCAGCCAAGGAGGAGGGACAGGGGGCAGGTCACCCCTCCACTTT. This sequence encodes CASSQGGGTGGRSPLHF.

This sequence joins TRBV19 and TRBJ2-5, with 7 positions matching TRBD2. This CDR3 comprises 15 residues. J gave up 4 bases and V 1 base, and 6 bases lay outside the gene matches. Germline V gene data show CDR1 as LNHDA and CDR2 as SQIVND (reference sequence). CDR3 sequence: CASSIAPGGSETQYF. The CDR3 bases are TGTGCCAGTAGTATAGCCCCCGGGGGGTCAGAGACCCAGTACTTC.

V usage is TRBV29-1 and J usage is TRBJ1-1; D remains ambiguous. Germline loops: CDR1 SQVTM, CDR2 ANQGSEA. This CDR3 region has 12 residues. With 2 bases removed from V and 0 bases from J, the gap between germline ends came to 4 bases. CDR3 protein: CSVETVNTEAFF. For the CDR3, the DNA is TGCAGCGTTGAAACGGTGAACACTGAAGCTTTCTTT.

V gene TRBV5-1 combines with J gene TRBJ2-7, with 12 bases that match TRBD2. V lost 8 bases to trimming and J lost 6 bases; unmatched junction nucleotides: 6. Germline V gives CDR1 SGHRS, CDR2 YFSETQ. The length of the CDR3 is 13 residues. This CDR3 reads CARRRTSGAEQYF. As DNA, the CDR3 is TGCGCCAGACGAAGGACTAGCGGGGCCGAGCAGTACTTC.

The CDR3 region is CASSEIQGGNTGELFF. The CDR3 nucleotides read TGTGCCAGCAGCGAAATACAGGGGGGGAACACCGGGGAGCTGTTTTTT. The J gene is TRBJ2-2, the V gene TRBV7-9, with 8 bases aligning to TRBD1. CDR1 and CDR2 (germline): SEHNR, FQNEAQ (reference sequence). V dropped 5 bases and J dropped 1; count of bases not matched to a gene: 6. CDR3 length equals 16 residues.

V is TRBV12-3 or TRBV12-4 and J is TRBJ2-7, with 8 bases matching TRBD1. V gave up 6 bases and J gave up 3 bases; unmatched junction bases: 4. The CDR3 is 13 amino acids. For the CDR3, the DNA is TGTGCCAGCAGAGGGACAGGACTCTACGAGCAGTACTTC. This sequence encodes CASRGTGLYEQYF.